Listed below are T cell receptor beta chains from one sample, sequenced in a study of T cell repertoires in cytomegalovirus infection. MiXCR, applied by TCRdb to the reads, yields one record per CDR3 protein. The repertoire includes around 490,000 distinct CDR3 sequences, about 26% of them detected once, and less than 15% sits in the top ten. Sequences were obtained from PBMCs. These TCRs come from a human donor in good health (CMV status not recorded). Some clones in this sample may be carry-over from other donors' samples. CDR3s include the opening cysteine and the closing phenylalanine or tryptophan. Each record gives: CDR3 protein, CDR3 DNA, V gene, D gene, J gene, clone size. A D gene is named only where the DNA matches it firmly. Where a row states a size, it is once, few, many or the class of an expanded clone; other rows omit it.

cdr3_aa: CASNYSTGYEQFF
cdr3_nt: TGTGCCAGCAATTACTCGACAGGGTATGAGCAGTTCTTC
v_call: TRBV6-5
d_call: TRBD1
j_call: TRBJ2-1
clone_size: .

cdr3_aa: CASSLVMSGRSQETQYF
cdr3_nt: TGTGCCAGCAGCTTAGTCATGAGCGGGAGGTCCCAAGAGACCCAGTACTTC
v_call: TRBV7-4
d_call: TRBD2
j_call: TRBJ2-5
clone_size: many

cdr3_aa: CASSTRSGNEQFF
cdr3_nt: TGTGCCAGCAGCACGCGATCAGGCAATGAGCAGTTCTTC
v_call: TRBV7-2
d_call: .
j_call: TRBJ2-1
clone_size: few

cdr3_aa: CASSLAGDYNSPLHF
cdr3_nt: TGTGCCAGCAGCTTGGCAGGCGACTATAATTCACCCCTCCACTTT
v_call: TRBV5-5
d_call: .
j_call: TRBJ1-6
clone_size: .

cdr3_aa: CASRSGRGSRNEQFF
cdr3_nt: TGTGCCAGCAGATCGGGGAGGGGTTCTCGCAATGAGCAGTTCTTC
v_call: TRBV6-2/TRBV6-3
d_call: TRBD2
j_call: TRBJ2-1
clone_size: .

cdr3_aa: CASPSGSSEQYF
cdr3_nt: TGTGCCAGCCCGAGCGGGAGTAGCGAGCAGTACTTC
v_call: TRBV19
d_call: TRBD2
j_call: TRBJ2-7
clone_size: .

cdr3_aa: CAISGKPGTATYEQYF
cdr3_nt: TGTGCCATCAGTGGCAAACCCGGGACAGCAACCTACGAGCAGTACTTC
v_call: TRBV10-3
d_call: TRBD1
j_call: TRBJ2-7
clone_size: few

cdr3_aa: CASRRFTGQVSYEQYF
cdr3_nt: TGTGCCAGTAGAAGATTTACGGGGCAGGTCTCCTACGAGCAGTACTTC
v_call: TRBV28
d_call: .
j_call: TRBJ2-7
clone_size: .

cdr3_aa: CATSDAGTSGQETQYF
cdr3_nt: TGTGCCACCAGTGATGCCGGGACTAGCGGGCAAGAGACCCAGTACTTC
v_call: TRBV24-1
d_call: TRBD2
j_call: TRBJ2-5
clone_size: few

cdr3_aa: CASSEVGLAGGKEDNEQFF
cdr3_nt: TGCGCCAGCAGTGAAGTAGGACTAGCGGGAGGTAAGGAGGACAATGAGCAGTTCTTC
v_call: TRBV10-2
d_call: TRBD2
j_call: TRBJ2-1
clone_size: many

cdr3_aa: CASSLFTGGDDYGYTF
cdr3_nt: TGTGCCAGCTCATTATTTACAGGGGGCGATGACTATGGCTACACCTTC
v_call: TRBV18
d_call: TRBD1
j_call: TRBJ1-2
clone_size: .

cdr3_aa: CASSQDLGGGQNEQFF
cdr3_nt: TGTGCCAGCAGCCAAGATCTGGGGGGAGGGCAGAATGAGCAGTTCTTC
v_call: TRBV3-1
d_call: TRBD2
j_call: TRBJ2-1
clone_size: .

cdr3_aa: CASSYSIGSGRATDTQYF
cdr3_nt: TGTGCCAGCAGTTACTCGATTGGCAGCGGGAGGGCCACAGATACGCAGTATTTT
v_call: TRBV6-6
d_call: TRBD2
j_call: TRBJ2-3
clone_size: .

cdr3_aa: CASRPERLNQPQHF
cdr3_nt: TGTGCCAGTAGACCGGAACGCCTTAATCAGCCCCAGCATTTT
v_call: TRBV19
d_call: .
j_call: TRBJ1-5
clone_size: .

cdr3_aa: CASRSQGTDTQYF
cdr3_nt: TGTGCCAGCAGGAGCCAGGGGACAGATACGCAGTATTTT
v_call: TRBV12-3/TRBV12-4
d_call: .
j_call: TRBJ2-3
clone_size: .

cdr3_aa: CASSEFSGDDSNSPLHF
cdr3_nt: TGTGCCAGCAGTGAATTTTCAGGGGACGACTCTAATTCACCCCTCCACTTT
v_call: TRBV6-1
d_call: .
j_call: TRBJ1-6
clone_size: many

cdr3_aa: CASCRAEHNEQFF
cdr3_nt: TGTGCCAGTTGTCGGGCAGAACACAATGAGCAGTTCTTC
v_call: TRBV6-2/TRBV6-3
d_call: .
j_call: TRBJ2-1
clone_size: few

cdr3_aa: CASSQDFEQTLNTEAFF
cdr3_nt: TGTGCCAGCAGCCAAGACTTTGAACAGACCTTGAACACTGAAGCTTTCTTT
v_call: TRBV14
d_call: .
j_call: TRBJ1-1
clone_size: .

cdr3_aa: CASSASGGNEKLFF
cdr3_nt: TGTGCCAGTAGTGCTTCAGGGGGAAATGAAAAACTGTTTTTT
v_call: TRBV19
d_call: TRBD1
j_call: TRBJ1-4
clone_size: .

cdr3_aa: CATSDPSGDYNEQFF
cdr3_nt: TGTGCCACCAGTGATCCTAGCGGGGATTACAATGAGCAGTTCTTC
v_call: TRBV24-1
d_call: TRBD2
j_call: TRBJ2-1
clone_size: .

cdr3_aa: CSAHSMDRGYNEQFF
cdr3_nt: TGCAGTGCTCACTCGATGGACAGGGGCTACAATGAGCAGTTCTTC
v_call: TRBV20-1
d_call: TRBD1
j_call: TRBJ2-1
clone_size: .

cdr3_aa: CASTSTPTSGRDAAKNIQYF
cdr3_nt: TGTGCCAGCACCTCTACCCCGACTAGCGGGAGGGATGCGGCCAAAAACATTCAGTACTTC
v_call: TRBV28
d_call: TRBD2
j_call: TRBJ2-4
clone_size: many

cdr3_aa: CASSVAGLAHVGELFF
cdr3_nt: TGTGCCAGCAGCGTAGCAGGACTAGCCCACGTCGGGGAGCTGTTTTTT
v_call: TRBV9
d_call: TRBD2
j_call: TRBJ2-2
clone_size: .

cdr3_aa: CASSFDWGSGYTF
cdr3_nt: TGTGCCAGCAGTTTTGACTGGGGTTCAGGCTACACCTTC
v_call: TRBV12-3/TRBV12-4
d_call: .
j_call: TRBJ1-2
clone_size: .